Sequencing of this TCR beta chain was carried out in a study of shared clonotypes between healthy human individuals. A note on this clone: Its target is not known.

Germline V gene data show CDR1 as SGHVS and CDR2 as FQNEAQ. Trimming pared 8 bases from V and 0 bases from J, leaving 14 bases between. This CDR3 has 15 residues. Selected positively for CCR7 and CD45RO-negative, naive CD8 cells excluded terminally differentiated effector memory CD45RA+ cells. Study results and limitations: There were few donors, and this limited the genetic and exposure-history diversity represented.

Deep was the level used in running the assay. Clones were read by immunoSEQ multiplex PCR, and TCRdb kept only the in-frame ones, dropping some. This sample yields 1.5 million to 2.5 million clones, of which just under 95% are seen a single time; around 1.2% belongs to the top ten. The V gene is TRBV7-8, the J gene TRBJ2-1; tentative D call: TRBD1 (5 bases). This TCR derives from a man between 18 and 35 years old in good health. The sample comprised naive CD8+ T cells sorted from blood. The CDR3 nucleotides read TGTGCCAGCGGGTCGGACACCTACTCCTACAATGAGCAGTTCTTC. Encoded protein: CASGSDTYSYNEQFF. Full variable domain (outside the CDR3, taken from reference TRBV7-8 and TRBJ2-1): GAGVSQSPRYKVAKRGQDVALRCDPISGHVSLFWYQQALGQGPEFLTYFQNEAQLDKSGLPSDRFFAERPEGSVSTLKIQRTQQEDSAVYLCASGSDTYSYNEQFFGPGTRLTVL.